These 10 T cell receptor beta chains were all obtained from the same sample, sequenced in a study of cytomegalovirus exposure and HLA in healthy donors. PCR amplification relied on 60 Vbeta primers (plus 13 Jbeta primers). The method was immunoSEQ multiplex PCR; TCRdb's version includes in-frame clones alone and lacks a portion of them. The table includes approximately 200,000 clones, approximately 85% detected once. The sample comprised PBMCs. All receptors derive from a woman aged 50 to 60 in good health and CMV-seronegative.

V usage is TRBV30 and J usage is TRBJ2-1; D remains unclear. From germline, CDR1 is GTSNPN and CDR2 SVGIG (reference sequence). The CDR3 length is 14 residues. With 1 base removed from V and 1 base from J, the gap between germline ends came to 8 bases. CDR3 in amino acids: CAWSDPNSYNEQFF. The CDR3 DNA is TGTGCCTGGAGTGATCCCAATTCCTACAATGAGCAGTTCTTC.

The V call is TRBV6-1, the J call TRBJ2-1; D gene ambiguous. V was shortened by 4 bases and J by 4 bases, with 5 bases between the two germline ends. This CDR3 region has 12 residues. Germline V CDR1 and CDR2: MNHNS, SASEGT. The CDR3 is CASSVNYNEQFF. The CDR3 DNA is TGTGCCAGCAGTGTTAATTACAATGAGCAGTTCTTC.

This chain links TRBV27 with TRBJ2-7, with D maybe TRBD1 (6 bases). CDR3 length equals 14 residues. V was clipped by 3 bases and J by 5 bases, with 14 bases between them. Looked up from germline, CDR1 is MNHEY and CDR2 is SMNVEV (reference sequence). The CDR3 loop reads CASSFYDRSDEQYF. The CDR3 DNA follows: TGTGCCAGCAGTTTTTACGACAGGTCAGACGAGCAGTACTTC.

The gene calls are TRBV28 and TRBJ2-3; the D is unclear. The germline V and J ends were trimmed by 3 bases and 0 bases, with 7 bases remaining between them. CDR3 length: 14 residues. Per the germline V gene, CDR1 is MDHEN and CDR2 is SYDVKM. CDR3 nucleotide sequence: TGTGCCAGCAGTTTGAGTAAGAGCACAGATACGCAGTATTTT. It is translated as CASSLSKSTDTQYF.

A single count supports this clone. The chain recombines TRBV27 with TRBJ2-1; a possible D gene is TRBD2 (5 bases). This CDR3 has 14 residues. Germline V gene sequence: CDR1 MNHEY, CDR2 SMNVEV (reference sequence). With 4 bases removed from V and 0 bases from J, the gap between germline ends came to 7 bases. CDR3 amino acids: CASSSTSSYNEQFF. As DNA, the CDR3 is TGTGCCAGCAGTTCCACTAGCTCCTACAATGAGCAGTTCTTC.

The V call is TRBV30, the J call TRBJ1-2, with 9 positions matching TRBD1. The CDR3 extends over 15 amino acids. Germline assignment: CDR1 GTSNPN and CDR2 SVGIG (reference sequence). The V gene end was trimmed by 1 base and the J gene end by 3 bases; junction bases not matched to a gene: 6. The CDR3 region has the DNA TGTGCCTGGAGTGCTGGGACAGGGATTTACTATGGCTACACCTTC. This translates into CAWSAGTGIYYGYTF.

The V and J genes are TRBV7-8 and TRBJ2-1; possibly TRBD2 for D (5 bases). The germline CDR1 and CDR2 sequences are SGHVS and FQNEAQ. The CDR3 has 15 residues. V dropped 0 bases and J dropped 6 bases, with 12 bases sitting between them. CDR3 region: CASSLARGLVNEQFF. The CDR3 DNA follows: TGTGCCAGCAGCTTAGCTCGGGGATTAGTCAATGAGCAGTTCTTC. Based on the CDR3 plus reference TRBV7-8 and TRBJ2-1, the full variable domain is GAGVSQSPRYKVAKRGQDVALRCDPISGHVSLFWYQQALGQGPEFLTYFQNEAQLDKSGLPSDRFFAERPEGSVSTLKIQRTQQEDSAVYLCASSLARGLVNEQFFGPGTRLTVL.

The chain recombines TRBV5-1 with TRBJ2-1; no clear D gene. V was clipped by 1 base and J by 0 bases, with 11 bases between them. CDR3 length: 16 residues. Per the germline V gene, CDR1 is SGHRS and CDR2 is YFSETQ. CDR3 sequence reads: CASSLRLESSYNEQFF. For the CDR3, the DNA is TGCGCCAGCAGCTTGCGGCTGGAGAGCTCCTACAATGAGCAGTTCTTC.

The gene calls are TRBV28 and TRBJ2-7; the match to TRBD1 covers 8 bases. The ends lost 6 bases at V and 3 bases at J; junction bases unmatched: 16. Germline values: CDR1 MDHEN, CDR2 SYDVKM. This CDR3 is 17 amino acids long. The CDR3 nucleotides are TGTGCCAGCAGCCAACCCCGGGACAGGCGTTGGGGCTACGAGCAGTACTTC. This codes for CASSQPRDRRWGYEQYF.

This chain joins TRBV4-2 and TRBJ1-4; D unresolved. The V end was cut by 1 base, the J end by 7 bases, with 7 bases between. Germline values: CDR1 LGHNA, CDR2 YNFKEQ. The CDR3 sequence is 13 residues long. CDR3 nucleotide sequence: TGTGCCAGCAGCCAAGGTCAGGCTGAAAAACTGTTTTTT. Translated, it gives CASSQGQAEKLFF.